The entry below describes one TCR beta chain. The target of this receptor is not known. It has no much larger one-base neighbor in the sample; base qualities were not kept. Via the germline V gene, CDR1 is SNHLY and CDR2 FYNNEI. The CDR3 runs 13 residues from the cysteine to the phenylalanine. Only the CDR3 DNA stays, 39 bases, in frame from base 1. The V end loses 4 bases and the J end loses 8 bases, and a stretch of 11 bases separates them. The sample comes from a study of blood T cell repertoires in COVID-19 (TCRdb year 2020). Regarding the complete study: Samples from collaborators originated in the United States, Italy and Spain and spanned both the acute and convalescent phases of COVID-19. Where available, HLA class I and class II types were taken from metadata supplied by the sample provider and were not determined by assay-based typing. The material from the prospective study consisted of cDNA or gDNA derived from T cells, B-cell-depleted T cells, or PBMCs. Deeply sampled blood TCRbeta repertoires from subjects exposed to, actively infected with, or recovered from COVID-19 were included in the dataset. Samples were obtained from the ongoing ImmuneRACE study (first 160 participants) and from approximately 1,200 subjects provided by 6 global collaborators. Nearly every sample came with metadata listing a de-identified subject ID, COVID-19 status, age in years and sex. The repertoires were released in a freely available public database intended as a resource for research on the immune response to SARS-CoV-2.

Participants in the prospective study were aged about 18 to 89 years, lived in some 24 United States geographic areas, and enrolled through a virtual design. In the prospective study, cohorts were assigned on the basis of participant-reported clinical history obtained from a screening survey and a study questionnaire. Each participant in the prospective study had whole blood, serum and a nasopharyngeal or oropharyngeal swab collected by mobile phlebotomists. Over a roughly 2-month period, participants in the prospective study had the option of providing additional blood draws and questionnaires. Prospective study blood samples were shipped either frozen or at room temperature before DNA extraction. TCRbeta CDR3 regions were amplified from genomic DNA by means of the immunoSEQ Assay, a bias-controlled multiplex PCR. The published analysis was carried out like this. The number of nucleated cells in each sample was estimated by amplification of reference gene primers within the assay. To quantify the absolute abundance of each unique TCRbeta CDR3 rearrangement, sequence reads were collapsed and filtered. For each sample, productive Simpson clonality was calculated by taking the square root of Simpson's diversity index across productive rearrangements. TCRdb re-hosts the immuneACCESS table, in-frame sequences only. Its copies lack some clones; in the studies checked, an unresolved V gene accounts for under half of them, and the cause for the rest is not known. That table supplies the V and J calls and clone size; D and trimming were determined from the DNA. The table for this sample lists fewer than 350,000 clones; roughly 90% of them were counted only once. The ten largest clones add up to under 3% of the sample.

The research as a whole found: The quantity of clinical and demographic metadata differed by source and by participant and was supplied without curation.

The rearrangement joined TRBV2 to TRBJ1-4, with no D gene named confidently. Sequences were obtained from PBMCs or T cells enriched from blood (not recorded which). The sequence came from a woman aged 40 to 55 with acute COVID-19. CDR3 region: CASSASGKEKLFF. The nucleotide sequence is given as TGTGCCAGCAGTGCAAGCGGGAAGGAAAAACTGTTTTTT.